This T cell receptor beta chain emerged from a study of T cells after yellow fever vaccination. Using its own MiXCR run on the 5' RACE reads, TCRdb lists one record per CDR3 protein. The data show under 300,000 distinct CDR3 sequences, with 10% to 15% seen just once and around 0.49% held by the top ten. This clonotype was counted only a few times. CDR3 size: 17 residues. V gave up 2 bases and J gave up 7 bases, with 18 bases separating them. The germline CDR1 and CDR2 sequences are MNHEY and SVGAGI. This TCR came from a man aged 25 to 45 who received the YFV17D yellow fever vaccine. J is TRBJ1-6 and V is TRBV6-5; D not certain. Sequencing used CD4+ T cells sorted from PBMCs, obtained 45 days after the yellow fever booster vaccination. CDR3 region: CASSYGAGGRPNSPLHF. The DNA of the CDR3 is TGTGCCAGCAGTTACGGCGCGGGTGGACGGCCAAATTCACCCCTCCACTTT.